This T cell receptor beta chain appears in the sequencing data of a study of a mutant IDH1 vaccine in newly diagnosed glioma. Across the whole study: Vaccination began 4-6 weeks post radiotherapy alone, or with temozolomide cycles.

To note about this clone: Its target is not known.

The time point is: week 11, during vaccination. Vaccine doses each comprised 300 ug of mutant IDH1 20-mer peptide, with topical imiquimod. Libraries were prepared by immunoSEQ multiplex PCR; TCRdb keeps only in-frame clonotypes and omits some of them. Among around 25,000 clones listed, over 65% were seen once. Trimming pared 5 bases from V and 10 bases from J, leaving 14 bases between. The CDR3 has 13 residues. The germline V gene has CDR1 SEHNR and CDR2 FQNEAQ (reference sequence). V and J are TRBV7-9 and TRBJ1-4; perhaps TRBD1 as D (5 bases). The sequence came from a woman between 18 and 29 years old with glioma. The sample in question was PBMCs, obtained from a glioma patient whose treatment included an IDH1 peptide vaccine. CDR3 sequence reads: CASSGGMGGKLFF. The CDR3 DNA sequence: TGTGCCAGCAGCGGAGGGATGGGGGGAAAACTGTTTTTT.